The entry below gives a single T cell receptor beta chain sequence along with its context. Assay used: immunoSEQ multiplex PCR; TCRdb lists only in-frame clones, some missing. The sample includes some 27,000 clones, about 85% of them seen just once. These data are taken from a study of neoadjuvant nivolumab and ipilimumab in lung cancer. The CDR3 is 12 residues long. The germline V and J ends were trimmed by 1 base and 6 bases, with 5 bases remaining between them. CDR1 is PRHDT and CDR2 is FYEKMQ in the germline V gene (reference sequence). The receptor was derived from an adult with non-small cell lung cancer. The chain uses TRBV13 and TRBJ2-3; no definite D call. The sequences come from peripheral blood, collected before neoadjuvant nivolumab, alone or with ipilimumab. The CDR3 region has the DNA TGTGCCAGCAGCTTAGAGAGGGATACGCAGTATTTT. It specifies CASSLERDTQYF.